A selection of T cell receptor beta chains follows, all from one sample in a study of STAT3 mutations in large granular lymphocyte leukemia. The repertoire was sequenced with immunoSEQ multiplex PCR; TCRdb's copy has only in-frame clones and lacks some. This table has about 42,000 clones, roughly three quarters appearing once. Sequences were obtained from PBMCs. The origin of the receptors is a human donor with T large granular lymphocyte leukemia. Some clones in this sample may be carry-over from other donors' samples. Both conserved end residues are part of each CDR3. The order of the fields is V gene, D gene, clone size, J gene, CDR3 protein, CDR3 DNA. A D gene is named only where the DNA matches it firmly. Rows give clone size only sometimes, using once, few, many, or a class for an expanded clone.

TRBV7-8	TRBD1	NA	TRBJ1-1	CASSSGQGNTEAFF	TGTGCCAGCAGCTCGGGACAGGGGAACACTGAAGCTTTCTTT
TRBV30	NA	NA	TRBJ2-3	CAWSVGSDTQYF	TGTGCCTGGAGTGTGGGTTCAGATACGCAGTATTTT
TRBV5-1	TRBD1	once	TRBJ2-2	CASSRRDSFSNTGELFF	TGCGCCAGCAGTCGCCGGGACAGCTTTTCGAACACCGGGGAGCTGTTTTTT
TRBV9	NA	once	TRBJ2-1	CASSPRRPMANEQFF	TGTGCCAGCAGTCCTCGCCGCCCCATGGCAAATGAGCAGTTCTTC
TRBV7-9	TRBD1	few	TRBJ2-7	CASSLATGGRSYEQYF	TGTGCCAGCAGCTTAGCTACAGGGGGAAGGTCCTACGAGCAGTACTTC
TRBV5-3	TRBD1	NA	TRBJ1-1	CARRPGQTNTEAFF	TGTGCCAGAAGGCCGGGACAGACGAACACTGAAGCTTTCTTT
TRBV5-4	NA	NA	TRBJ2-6	CASSLNAPGSGANVLTF	TGTGCCAGCAGCTTGAACGCCCCAGGATCTGGGGCCAACGTCCTGACTTTC
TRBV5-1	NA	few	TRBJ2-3	CASSFPADFSTDTQYF	TGCGCCAGCAGCTTCCCGGCGGACTTCAGCACAGATACGCAGTATTTT
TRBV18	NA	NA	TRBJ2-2	CASSPMNTGELFF	TGTGCCAGCTCCCCCATGAACACCGGGGAGCTGTTTTTT
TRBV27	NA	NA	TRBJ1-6	CASSLGPWGTLHF	TGTGCCAGCAGTTTGGGACCTTGGGGGACCCTCCACTTT
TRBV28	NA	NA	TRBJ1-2	CASSLTAGVGYTF	TGTGCCAGCAGCCTAACCGCCGGGGTCGGCTACACCTTC
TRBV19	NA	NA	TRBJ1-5	CASSTMQTDHSNQPQHF	TGTGCCAGTAGTACGATGCAGACGGACCATAGCAATCAGCCCCAGCATTTT